In its sample, the clone carrying this T cell receptor (beta chain) was seen a few times. V was shortened by 5 bases and J by 7 bases, with 14 bases between the two germline ends. The germline V gene encodes CDR1 SGHTA and CDR2 FQGTGA. CDR3 length: 13 amino acids. The data derive from a study of CD4 T cells in relation to SARS-CoV-2 and coronaviruses. Sequencing used immunoSEQ multiplex PCR; TCRdb keeps in-frame clones, though not all of them. The data show about 37,000 clones, approximately 85% seen once. Sequencing used memory CD4+ T cells from PBMCs. The source of this sequence is an adult with COVID-19. This chain links TRBV7-3 with TRBJ1-1, with no clear D. The CDR3 protein is CASSTNRAGEAFF. The CDR3 nucleotides are TGTGCCAGCAGCACGAATAGGGCTGGTGAAGCTTTCTTT.